This T cell receptor (beta chain) was retrieved from a study of blood T cells in healthy people across ages. Sample-barcoded 5' priming and a J-beta primer mix drove a second PCR of about 7 to 12 cycles. A template-switch adaptor that had 12 random nucleotides put a tag on each cDNA molecule. TCRdb reprocessed the 5' RACE reads via MiXCR and lists one record per CDR3 protein. Here the sample spans about 2 million distinct CDR3 sequences, approximately 50% being singletons. All donors came from Russia, were Caucasian and healthy, and spanned ages roughly 6 to 95. The germline V gene encodes CDR1 SNHLY and CDR2 FYNNEI. Trimming took off 7 bases at V and 6 bases at J, with 28 bases between the two ends. The CDR3 has 18 amino acids. Notes on the study in general: There was a strong correlation between TCR beta diversity and naive T cell percentage. While age rose, TCR beta diversity per million T cells dropped in a roughly linear way.

As regards this clonotype: Its antigen is undetermined.

This TCR was recovered from a woman in her thirties or forties in good health. This chain uses TRBV2 with TRBJ2-4; D possibly uses TRBD1 or TRBD2 (6 bases each). The sequencing input was blood. CDR3 nucleotide sequence: TGTGCCAGCAACCCACGGGGTGAGGGGGGCCCCAACAGAAACATTCAGTACTTC. It codes for CASNPRGEGGPNRNIQYF.